The 14 T cell receptor beta chains presented below share a single source sample, sequenced in a study of tumor-infiltrating lymphocytes in primary liver carcinoma (dated by TCRdb to about 2017). Blood RNA was extracted from unsorted whole blood using TRIzol reagent, and germline DNA was obtained with the DNeasy Blood & Tissue kit. The sequencer was an Illumina HiSeq 2500. Using a constant-region primer and ProtoScript II reverse transcriptase, TCRbeta-specific cDNA was reverse-transcribed from around 500 ng total RNA. Construction of the TCRbeta libraries relied on three nested rounds of multiplex PCR, following a slightly modified ARM-PCR procedure. Each of the first two PCR rounds ran for about 11 cycles using multiplex TRBV1-TRBV30 forward primers together with a Cbeta reverse primer. TCRdb redid the processing of the public reads, applying fastp at Q25 and MiXCR, and retained in-frame beta chains. Identical CDR3 proteins give one entry, which carries the most common genes and DNA. The sample yields about 310,000 distinct CDR3 sequences; about three fifths were counted once. The ten biggest clones cover approximately 15% of the sample.

Sample: peripheral blood. The receptors derive from a woman in her 30s with primary liver carcinoma and hepatitis B virus infection.

Comment on this clonotype: This may be a read error, as it is one base from a much larger clone. The CDR3 is CASSSAGGSYTF. CDR3 in DNA: TGTGCCAGCAGTTCCGCAGGGGGTAGCTACACCTTC. This chain links TRBV12-3 or TRBV12-4 with TRBJ1-2; TRBD1 matches at 7 bases. The CDR3 is 12 residues long. V lost 4 bases and J lost 9; bases outside the gene matches: 5.

This clonotype has only one observation. The junction shows a germline mismatch at one end, possibly a read error. The rearrangement links TRBV7-8 to TRBJ2-1, with D uncertain. From germline, CDR1 is SGHVS and CDR2 FQNEAQ. The length of the CDR3 is 14 residues. The CDR3 region is CASSETGAYNQQFF. Written as DNA, the CDR3 is TGTGCCAGCAGCGAAACGGGTGCCTACAATCAGCAGTTCTTC.

This clonotype was recorded at least ten times. The gene calls are TRBV12-3 or TRBV12-4 and TRBJ2-3; 9 bases align to TRBD2. V trimming: 7 bases; J trimming: 2 bases; junction bases outside the gene matches: 10. This CDR3 region has 16 residues. CDR3 protein: CASTQYRLAATDTQYF. CDR3 nucleotides: TGTGCCAGCACCCAGTACAGACTAGCGGCCACAGATACGCAGTATTTT.

The chain combines TRBV5-1 with TRBJ2-7; 11 bases fit TRBD2. The CDR3 sequence is 14 residues long. The V gene end was trimmed by 8 bases and the J gene end by 5 bases; junction bases not matched to a gene: 9. CDR1 SGHRS and CDR2 YFSETQ come from the germline V gene. CDR3 loop: CASSLSGRAHEQYF. For the CDR3, the DNA is TGCGCCAGTAGCCTTAGCGGGAGGGCCCACGAGCAGTACTTC.

A few counts support this clonotype. J is TRBJ1-5 and V is TRBV12-3 or TRBV12-4; D gene unclear. The CDR3 is 15 amino acids. Trimming stripped 3 bases from V and 1 base from J, with 10 bases between. DNA for the CDR3: TGTGCCAGCAGTTTTACATTGAGAAGCAATCAGCCCCAGCATTTT. The encoded protein is CASSFTLRSNQPQHF.

The chain has TRBV14 and TRBJ2-7, with 9 bases that match TRBD1. The CDR3 runs 14 residues. V shed 4 bases, J shed 5 bases, and the junction held 6 bases outside the gene matches. CDR1 SGHDN and CDR2 FVKESK come from the germline V gene. This chain's CDR3 is CASSPTGQGDEQYF. The DNA of the CDR3 is TGTGCCAGCAGCCCCACGGGACAGGGAGACGAGCAGTACTTC.

On this clonotype: Without the conserved terminal phenylalanine or tryptophan, this CDR3 likely stems from a read error. The chain recombines TRBV6-5 with TRBJ1-1; 8 bases match TRBD1. Losses at the gene ends were 4 bases for V and 0 bases for J; bases not matched to a gene: 10. The CDR3 runs 17 residues. Germline-derived CDR1 and CDR2 are MNHEY and SVGAGI. The CDR3 DNA is TGTGCCAGCAGTTCCCCTCGGACAGGGTGGATGAACACTGAAGCTTTCTAT. Translation gives CASSSPRTGWMNTEAFY.

This clonotype has a single count. The chain joins TRBV7-6 to TRBJ2-3; perhaps TRBD2 as D (6 bases). CDR3 length: 15 amino acids. Trimming took off 1 base at V and 4 bases at J, with 12 bases between the two ends. Germline CDR1 is SGHVS and CDR2 is FNYEAQ. CDR3: CASSLGTGAADTQYF. In DNA, the CDR3 is TGTGCCAGCAGCTTAGGGACGGGAGCCGCAGATACGCAGTATTTT. The whole variable domain, filled in from reference TRBV7-6 and TRBJ2-3, reads GAGVSQSPRYKVTKRGQDVALRCDPISGHVSLYWYRQALGQGPEFLTYFNYEAQQDKSGLPNDRFSAERPEGSISTLTIQRTEQRDSAMYRCASSLGTGAADTQYFGPGTRLTVL.

This clonotype has a count of ten or more. This sequence joins TRBV6-5 and TRBJ2-1; perhaps TRBD2 as D (6 bases). This CDR3 contains 14 residues. CDR1 and CDR2 from the germline V gene are MNHEY and SVGAGI. The ends were cut back, 4 bases at V and 7 bases at J, with 14 bases in the middle. For the CDR3, the DNA is TGTGCCAGCAGTTTGCCGGGACTCCCAAATGAGCAGTTCTTC. Protein sequence: CASSLPGLPNEQFF.

On this clonotype itself: This may stem from a read error, because a much larger clone lies one nucleotide away. The chain recombines TRBV29-1 with TRBJ2-3; a possible D gene is TRBD1 (6 bases). The length of the CDR3 is 15 residues. Germline lookup yields CDR1 SQVTM and CDR2 ANQGSEA. The CDR3 coding sequence is TGCAGCGTTGCTAGGACAGCAGCTAGCACAGATACGCAGTGTTTT. The encoded protein is CSVARTAASTDTQCF.

Turning to this clonotype: An end of the junction differs from the germline gene, which may be a read error. The V gene is TRBV13, the J gene TRBJ1-1; possibly TRBD1 for D (5 bases). The germline CDR1 and CDR2 sequences are PRHDT and FYEKMQ (reference sequence). This CDR3 comprises 14 residues. The CDR3 loop is CVSSLAGDSSEAFF. The CDR3 DNA is TGTGTCAGCAGCTTAGCGGGAGACAGTTCTGAAGCTTTCTTT.

Only one count was recorded for this clonotype. One junction end does not reproduce the germline sequence, and a read error may be involved. The genes are TRBV11-2 and TRBJ2-7; 9 bases fit TRBD2. Per germline, CDR1 SGHAT and CDR2 FQNNGV. The CDR3 is made up of 13 amino acids. In DNA, the CDR3 is TGCGCCAGCAGCTTAGCGGGAGAGTGCGAGCAGTACTTC. Translated: CASSLAGECEQYF.

To note about this clonotype: The germline gene is not matched at one end of the junction; a read error may be the cause. The CDR3 sequence is CASSFRGVDTRYF. DNA of the CDR3: TGTGCCAGCAGTTTTAGGGGGGTAGATACGCGGTATTTT. J is TRBJ2-3 and V is TRBV12-3 or TRBV12-4; D tentatively fits TRBD1 or TRBD2 (6 bases each). This CDR3 region has 13 residues.

As for this clonotype: With a much larger clone just one base away, this may be a read error. The rearrangement uses TRBV11-1 and TRBJ2-2; no definite D call. The CDR3 runs 13 residues. The V end was cut by 1 base, the J end by 9 bases, with 9 bases between. Germline-derived CDR1 and CDR2 are SGHAT and FQDESV (reference sequence). CDR3 loop: CASSLGLTWELFF. CDR3 sequence (DNA): TGTGCCAGCAGCTTAGGGTTGACCTGGGAGCTGTTTTTT.